Detailed here is one T cell receptor (beta chain). Its matching antigen is unknown. The entry originates in a study of CD8+CD57+ T cells in acquired aplastic anemia. General study results and limits: Patients and controls shared some 30 CD8+ CDR3 sequences, highly expressed in patients.

Individuals selected for sequencing had exhibited CD8+CD57+ cell expansion on flow cytometry. There was no therapy given to any patient before the blood sampling took place. CDR3 and TCR beta VDJ profiling relied on genomic DNA as the template. TCRdb passed the reads through MiXCR, listing each CDR3 protein once. The sample carries about 180,000 distinct CDR3 sequences, about three fifths recorded once. CDR1 is LNHNV, CDR2 YYDKDF, per germline (reference sequence). Trimming removed 3 bases from V and 2 bases from J; junction bases left unmatched: 2. This CDR3 is 14 amino acids long. This chain links TRBV15 with TRBJ2-7; 9 bases fit TRBD1. Sequenced material: sorted CD4+, CD8+, or CD8+CD57+ T cells (not recorded which) from PBMCs. The sequence was collected from a human donor with aplastic anemia. In DNA, the CDR3 is TGTGCCACCAGCAGCGACAGGGGGACCTACGAGCAGTACTTC. This sequence encodes CATSSDRGTYEQYF.